The 30 T cell receptor beta chains below come from one sample, sequenced in a study of shared clonotypes between healthy human individuals. Produced via immunoSEQ multiplex PCR; TCRdb's table is partial and in-frame only. The sample lists some 660,000 clones; 60% to 75% were seen once. Sequencing was performed on memory CD4+ T cells sorted from blood. Subset described: CD45RA-negative fraction. These receptor sequences come from a woman aged 25-40 years in good health.

V and J are TRBV27 and TRBJ2-3, with a weak D call TRBD2 (5 bases). CDR3 length: 14 amino acids. Germline V gene lookup returns CDR1 MNHEY and CDR2 SMNVEV (reference sequence). The V end was cut by 2 bases, the J end by 2 bases, with 8 bases between. The CDR3 is CASSLMRDTDTQYF. In DNA, the CDR3 is TGTGCCAGCAGTTTAATGAGGGACACAGATACGCAGTATTTT.

In its sample, this clone was seen once. The rearrangement links TRBV27 to TRBJ2-5; 15 bases line up with TRBD2. The length of the CDR3 is 14 residues. Per germline, CDR1 MNHEY and CDR2 SMNVEV (reference sequence). V dropped 6 bases and J dropped 5; count of bases not matched to a gene: 1. The CDR3 region is CASRGLAGGETQYF. CDR3 sequence (DNA): TGTGCCAGCAGAGGACTAGCGGGAGGGGAGACCCAGTACTTC.

J is TRBJ1-5 and V is TRBV7-8; D is undetermined. The CDR3 is made up of 15 amino acids. Trimming stripped 5 bases from V and 5 bases from J, with 16 bases between. CDR1 and CDR2 from the germline V gene are SGHVS and FQNEAQ. DNA of the CDR3: TGTGCCAGCAGCATCCGCCCAAGCCCAGATCAGCCCCAGCATTTT. Translating gives CASSIRPSPDQPQHF.

The V gene is TRBV6-5, the J gene TRBJ1-2; 7 positions match TRBD1. This CDR3 contains 14 residues. After removal of 2 bases from V and 8 bases from J, the junction contained 8 bases not matched to a gene. CDR1 is MNHEY, CDR2 SVGAGI, per germline. CDR3 bases: TGTGCCAGCAGTTACGGGACAGTTGGCGTCGGCTACACCTTC. This translates into CASSYGTVGVGYTF.

The V gene is TRBV4-1, the J gene TRBJ2-2, with 10 bases aligning to TRBD2. The J segment lost 4 bases and the V segment lost 1 base, leaving 9 bases of the junction unmatched. CDR3 length equals 18 residues. Germline CDR1 MGHRA, CDR2 YSYEKL. In DNA form, the CDR3 reads TGCGCCAGCAGCCAAGTGGCGGCTAGCGGGAGATTCACCGGGGAGCTGTTTTTT. Translated: CASSQVAASGRFTGELFF.

The V call is TRBV12-1, the J call TRBJ1-5; TRBD1 is the table's D call, not checked against the DNA. TRBV12-1 is a listed pseudogene. This CDR3 contains 15 residues. The CDR3 nucleotides read TGTGCCAGCAGCAGAGGGGGCGCGGGCAATCAGCCCCAGCATTTT. Residues: CASSRGGAGNQPQHF.

The chain carries TRBV30 and TRBJ2-2, with 12 positions matching TRBD2. With V trimmed by 2 bases and J by 6 bases, 4 bases remained unmatched. The CDR3 is 15 amino acids. Germline CDR1 GTSNPN, CDR2 SVGIG (reference sequence). CDR3 loop: CAWSPGTSGSGELFF. In nucleotides, the CDR3 is TGTGCCTGGAGTCCGGGGACTAGCGGGTCCGGGGAGCTGTTTTTT.

Notes on this clone: With a far larger clone one base away, a read error is the likely cause. The V call is TRBV6-1, the J call TRBJ2-7, with D perhaps assigned TRBD1 or TRBD2 (5 bases each). Germline lookup yields CDR1 MNHNS and CDR2 SASEGT. V was pared by 6 bases and J by 5 bases, with 8 bases between. This CDR3 contains 11 residues. The CDR3 protein is CASRRDDEQYF. CDR3 coding DNA: TGTGCCAGCAGGAGGGACGACGAGCAGTACTTC.

This chain connects TRBV11-2 to TRBJ1-1; D unresolved. This CDR3 has 14 amino acids. The V and J ends lost 5 bases and 0 bases respectively, with 10 bases between them. Germline V lookup: CDR1 SGHAT, CDR2 FQNNGV. This chain's CDR3 is CASSPVGLNTEAFF. CDR3 DNA: TGTGCCAGCAGCCCGGTCGGATTGAACACTGAAGCTTTCTTT.

The CDR3 loop reads CASSLFQGNTGELFF. In DNA form, the CDR3 reads TGTGCCAGCAGTTTATTCCAGGGGAACACCGGGGAGCTGTTTTTT. The chain uses TRBV27 and TRBJ2-2, with a weak D call TRBD1 (5 bases). In germline, CDR1 is MNHEY, CDR2 SMNVEV (reference sequence). CDR3 size: 15 residues. Trimming stripped 1 base from V and 1 base from J, with 7 bases between.

A word on this clone: The sample carries other DNA sequences with the same CDR3. In nucleotides, the CDR3 is TGTGCCAGCAGTGATAACAGTGGGGATCAGCCCCAGCATTTT. Its protein is CASSDNSGDQPQHF. The rearrangement uses TRBV2 and TRBJ1-5; unclear D gene. CDR1 and CDR2 (germline): SNHLY, FYNNEI. Trimming left V 3 bases short and J 5 bases short, with 11 bases between. CDR3 size: 14 residues. Together with reference TRBV2 and TRBJ1-5, the CDR3 gives the full variable domain: EPEVTQTPSHQVTQMGQEVILRCVPISNHLYFYWYRQILGQKVEFLVSFYNNEISEKSEIFDDQFSVERPDGSNFTLKIRSTKLEDSAMYFCASSDNSGDQPQHFGDGTRLSIL.

The chain joins TRBV10-3 to TRBJ2-5; D may be TRBD2 (6 bases). The assigned J gene may be wrong: the sequence end matches TRBJ2-7 better. The CDR3 is made up of 14 amino acids. CDR1 and CDR2 from the germline V gene are ENHRY and SYGVKD. The CDR3 sequence is CAISDYGLSYEQYF. The CDR3, as DNA: TGTGCCATCAGTGATTATGGACTATCCTACGAGCAGTACTTC.

This clone has only one observation. The chain joins TRBV5-1 to TRBJ2-5, with D unclear. The CDR3 is made up of 13 amino acids. CDR1 and CDR2 from the germline V gene are SGHRS and YFSETQ. V was cut by 7 bases and J by 1 base, with 11 bases left in between. The DNA of the CDR3 is TGCGCCAGCTCTCCCCCTACCCAAGAGACCCAGTACTTC. Amino acid sequence: CASSPPTQETQYF.

As for this clone: One end of the junction varies from germline; a read error may be responsible. The CDR3 DNA is TGTGCCTGGAGTGCACTACCGGGACAGGATCACTTC. Encoded protein: CAWSALPGQDHF. This chain connects TRBV30 to TRBJ2-7; TRBD1 aligns across 8 bases. Germline CDR1 reads GTSNPN; CDR2 reads SVGIG (reference sequence). The CDR3 covers 12 residues.

The chain joins TRBV7-8 to TRBJ2-7; D possibly corresponds to TRBD1 (5 bases). Near its end, the DNA agrees better with TRBJ2-5, so the J call may be wrong. This CDR3 comprises 11 residues. Per the germline V gene, CDR1 is SGHVS and CDR2 is FQNEAQ. This chain's CDR3 is CASSTQGTQYF. As DNA, the CDR3 is TGTGCCAGCAGCACTCAGGGGACCCAGTACTTC.

The chain is built from TRBV28 and TRBJ2-7; TRBD2 matches 7 bases. Germline V CDR1 and CDR2: MDHEN, SYDVKM. With V trimmed by 0 bases and J by 7 bases, 3 bases remained unmatched. This CDR3 has 13 amino acids. CDR3 region: CASSLWREREQYF. CDR3 DNA: TGTGCCAGCAGTTTATGGCGGGAGAGGGAGCAGTACTTC.

The chain uses TRBV5-8 and TRBJ1-1; D not certain. The CDR3 contains 13 residues. V lost 4 bases, J lost 11 bases, and 18 bases lay in between. Germline V gene lookup returns CDR1 SGHTS and CDR2 YDEGEE. In DNA form, the CDR3 reads TGTGCCAGCAGCCTCATAGGTCGTGTCGTGGCTTTCTTT. This translates into CASSLIGRVVAFF. The entire variable domain, with the rest obtained from reference TRBV5-8 and TRBJ1-1, is as follows: EAGVTQSPTHLIKTRGQQATLRCSPISGHTSVYWYQQALGLGLQFLLWYDEGEERNRGNFPPRFSGRQFPNYSSELNVNALELEDSALYLCASSLIGRVVAFFGQGTRLTVV.

The chain combines TRBV10-1 with TRBJ2-3, with 7 bases fitting TRBD1. Looked up from germline, CDR1 is WNHNN and CDR2 is SYGVQD (reference sequence). V gave up 3 bases and J gave up 5 bases; unmatched junction bases: 8. The CDR3 extends over 15 amino acids. CDR3 protein: CASSEGTAWVDTQYF. As DNA, the CDR3 is TGCGCCAGCAGTGAAGGGACAGCATGGGTAGATACGCAGTATTTT.

This chain links TRBV9 with TRBJ2-2; D may be TRBD1 (5 bases). Germline V lookup: CDR1 SGDLS, CDR2 YYNGEE. With 4 bases removed from V and 0 bases from J, the gap between germline ends came to 10 bases. This CDR3 comprises 15 residues. CDR3 sequence (DNA): TGTGCCAGCAGCCCCAAAGGGGCGAACACCGGGGAGCTGTTTTTT. It yields the protein CASSPKGANTGELFF.

The chain recombines TRBV14 with TRBJ2-7; D may be TRBD1 (6 bases). The CDR3 consists of 16 residues. With 5 bases removed from V and 4 bases from J, the gap between germline ends came to 21 bases. Germline CDR1 SGHDN, CDR2 FVKESK. CDR3 in DNA: TGTGCCAGCAGCTCTATGAGAGCAGGGGTAATGTACGAGCAGTACTTC. Translated, it gives CASSSMRAGVMYEQYF.

The gene calls are TRBV5-1 and TRBJ1-1, with a possible D match to TRBD1 (5 bases). The CDR3 extends over 14 amino acids. Trimming took 4 bases from V and 4 from J, leaving 14 bases between them. CDR1 and CDR2 (germline): SGHRS, YFSETQ. The CDR3 region is CASSPNLGGTEAFF. The CDR3 region has the DNA TGCGCCAGCAGCCCAAATCTTGGGGGCACTGAAGCTTTCTTT.

J is TRBJ2-3 and V is TRBV19, with 7 positions matching TRBD1. The CDR3 is made up of 15 amino acids. Germline CDR1 reads LNHDA; CDR2 reads SQIVND (reference sequence). The V and J ends lost 10 bases and 0 bases, in that order; junction bases with no gene match: 10. The CDR3 sequence is CATNRRGQSTDTQYF. The CDR3 nucleotides are TGTGCCACAAATCGCAGGGGACAGAGCACAGATACGCAGTATTTT.

The CDR3 nucleotides are TGTGCCATCAGTGGCGGGGGGGACTATGGCTACACCTTC. Translated: CAISGGGDYGYTF. The V gene is TRBV10-3, the J gene TRBJ1-2; D is possibly TRBD1 (5 bases). V was clipped by 4 bases and J by 3 bases, with 9 bases between them. CDR1 is ENHRY, CDR2 SYGVKD, per germline. This CDR3 contains 13 residues.

This clone was seen a few times. This rearrangement joins TRBV19 to TRBJ1-1; 7 bases fit TRBD1. Germline CDR1 reads LNHDA; CDR2 reads SQIVND (reference sequence). Germline trimming cut 10 bases from V and 0 bases from J; bases unmatched to any gene: 8. This CDR3 has 14 residues. The CDR3 region is CATRRQGMNTEAFF. CDR3 sequence (DNA): TGTGCCACCCGACGACAGGGTATGAACACTGAAGCTTTCTTT.

V gene TRBV6-1 combines with J gene TRBJ1-5, with 9 bases matching TRBD1. Trimming removed 1 base from V and 7 bases from J; junction bases left unmatched: 5. The length of the CDR3 is 15 residues. Germline CDR1 reads MNHNS; CDR2 reads SASEGT. CDR3 amino acids: CASSEDRGHDQPQHF. CDR3 DNA sequence: TGTGCCAGCAGTGAAGACAGGGGGCACGACCAGCCCCAGCATTTT.

The chain couples TRBV2 to TRBJ1-5; 7 bases fit TRBD1. Losses at the gene ends were 8 bases for V and 6 bases for J; bases not matched to a gene: 13. Germline lookup yields CDR1 SNHLY and CDR2 FYNNEI. The CDR3 runs to 15 residues. The CDR3 spells CASQTDRVEGQPQHF. The CDR3 nucleotides are TGTGCCAGCCAAACCGACAGGGTAGAAGGTCAGCCCCAGCATTTT. Based on the CDR3 plus reference TRBV2 and TRBJ1-5, the full variable domain is EPEVTQTPSHQVTQMGQEVILRCVPISNHLYFYWYRQILGQKVEFLVSFYNNEISEKSEIFDDQFSVERPDGSNFTLKIRSTKLEDSAMYFCASQTDRVEGQPQHFGDGTRLSIL.

The V call is TRBV27, the J call TRBJ2-7; D is perhaps TRBD2 (5 bases). Germline CDR1 is MNHEY and CDR2 is SMNVEV (reference sequence). CDR3 length equals 14 residues. The V gene lost 3 bases and the J gene lost 7 bases, with 16 bases spanning the gap. CDR3 in amino acids: CASSFGGRTTEQYF. The DNA for the CDR3 is TGTGCCAGCAGTTTCGGCGGGCGAACTACAGAGCAGTACTTC.

The chain recombines TRBV10-2 with TRBJ2-3, with 7 bases identical to TRBD1. The V gene end was trimmed by 1 base and the J gene end by 2 bases; junction bases not matched to a gene: 6. The germline V gene has CDR1 WSHSY and CDR2 SAAADI. CDR3 length: 16 residues. CDR3 sequence (DNA): TGCGCCAGCAGTGAGTGGACAGGCGAGTTCACAGATACGCAGTATTTT. Translated, it gives CASSEWTGEFTDTQYF.

For this clone: The same CDR3 is also encoded by other DNA sequences in this sample. This chain joins TRBV7-9 and TRBJ2-7, with D unclear. The CDR3 is made up of 14 amino acids. Trimming cost V 2 bases and J 1 base, with 9 bases left between them. In germline, CDR1 is SEHNR, CDR2 FQNEAQ (reference sequence). The CDR3 nucleotides are TGTGCCAGCAGCTTATCGGGCGGATCCTACGAGCAGTACTTC. Translating gives CASSLSGGSYEQYF.

Here the CDR3 DNA reads TGCGCCAGCGAGGGCGGGAACTCCTACGAGCAGTACTTC. Encoded protein: CASEGGNSYEQYF. This rearrangement joins TRBV10-2 to TRBJ2-7; maybe TRBD2 (6 bases). The CDR3 covers 13 residues. Germline loops: CDR1 WSHSY, CDR2 SAAADI. V was cut by 8 bases and J by 0 bases, with 11 bases left in between.